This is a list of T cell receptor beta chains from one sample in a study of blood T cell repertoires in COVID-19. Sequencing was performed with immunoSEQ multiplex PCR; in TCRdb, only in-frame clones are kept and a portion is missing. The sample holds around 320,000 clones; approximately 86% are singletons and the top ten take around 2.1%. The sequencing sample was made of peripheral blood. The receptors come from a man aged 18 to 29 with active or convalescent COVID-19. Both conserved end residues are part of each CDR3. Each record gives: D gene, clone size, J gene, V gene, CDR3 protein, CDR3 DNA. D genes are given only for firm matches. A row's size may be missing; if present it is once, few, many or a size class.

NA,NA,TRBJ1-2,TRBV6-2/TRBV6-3,CASSHPDRNYGYTF,TGTGCCAGCAGTCACCCCGACAGAAACTATGGCTACACCTTC
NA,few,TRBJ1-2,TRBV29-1,CSTRFSNYGYTF,TGCAGCACGCGCTTCTCCAACTATGGCTACACCTTC
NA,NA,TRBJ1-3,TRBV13,CASSSRLRSGNTIYF,TGTGCCAGCAGTTCCAGACTTCGCTCTGGAAACACCATATATTTT
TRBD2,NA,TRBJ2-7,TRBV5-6,CASSPNPLAASSYEQYF,TGTGCCAGCAGCCCCAACCCCCTAGCGGCCAGCTCCTACGAGCAGTACTTC
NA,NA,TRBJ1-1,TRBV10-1,CASSVSEGGPAVSEAFF,TGCGCCAGCAGTGTCTCGGAAGGAGGACCAGCGGTCTCTGAAGCTTTCTTT
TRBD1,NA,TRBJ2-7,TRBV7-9,CASSLEGGLTGGEQYF,TGTGCCAGCAGCTTAGAAGGCGGCCTTACAGGGGGTGAGCAGTACTTC
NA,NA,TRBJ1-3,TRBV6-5,CASTQHRAGNTIYF,TGTGCCAGCACGCAACACAGGGCTGGAAACACCATATATTTT
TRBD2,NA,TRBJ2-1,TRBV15,CATSRRTSGSSEQFF,TGTGCCACCAGCAGAAGGACTAGCGGGAGCTCTGAGCAGTTCTTC
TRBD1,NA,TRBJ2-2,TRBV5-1,CASSEGALTGELFF,TGCGCCAGCAGCGAGGGGGCCTTAACCGGGGAGCTGTTTTTT
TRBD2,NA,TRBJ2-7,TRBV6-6,CASSLAGGLYEQYF,TGTGCCAGCAGTTTAGCGGGGGGGCTTTACGAGCAGTACTTC
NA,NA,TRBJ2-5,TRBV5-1,CASSLARRIEETQYF,TGCGCCAGCAGCTTGGCCCGGCGGATCGAAGAGACCCAGTACTTC
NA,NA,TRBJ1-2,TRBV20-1,CSASPGDYYGYTF,TGCAGTGCTAGTCCGGGGGACTACTATGGCTACACCTTC
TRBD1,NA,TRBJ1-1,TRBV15,CATNSDNDRVQPEAFF,TGTGCCACCAATTCGGACAATGACAGGGTACAACCTGAAGCTTTCTTT
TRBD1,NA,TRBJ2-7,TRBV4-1,CASSQGHPATGREQYF,TGCGCCAGCAGCCAAGGGCACCCAGCGACAGGGCGCGAGCAGTACTTC
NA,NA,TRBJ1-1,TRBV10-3,CAISESIGLLGSEAFF,TGTGCCATCAGTGAGTCGATCGGCCTCTTGGGCTCTGAAGCTTTCTTT
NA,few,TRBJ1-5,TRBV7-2,CASSSQGINQPQHF,TGTGCCAGCAGCTCCCAGGGTATCAATCAGCCCCAGCATTTT
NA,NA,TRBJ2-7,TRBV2,CASRQGAGEQYF,TGTGCCAGCAGACAGGGAGCCGGCGAGCAGTACTTC
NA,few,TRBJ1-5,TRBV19,CASSITGSNQPQHF,TGTGCCAGTAGTATCACGGGAAGCAATCAGCCCCAGCATTTT
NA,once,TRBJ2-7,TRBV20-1,CSAGGTYEQYF,TGCAGTGCCGGGGGTACCTACGAGCAGTACTTC
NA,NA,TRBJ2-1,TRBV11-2,CASSHIDYNEQFF,TGTGCCAGCAGCCACATCGATTACAATGAGCAGTTCTTC